Here is one TCR beta chain with its context. The clone's antigen remains unknown. Base qualities are missing; no much larger clone stands one base away. TCRbeta CDR3 regions were amplified from genomic DNA using the immunoSEQ Assay, a bias-controlled multiplex PCR. The paper's data handling went like this. The number of nucleated cells in each sample was estimated by amplification of reference gene primers within the assay. To quantify the absolute abundance of each unique TCRbeta CDR3 rearrangement, sequence reads were collapsed and filtered. Productive Simpson clonality was computed per sample as the square root of Simpson's diversity index over productive rearrangements. TCRdb holds this immuneACCESS table with in-frame rearrangements only. Some clones are missing; in checked studies, unresolved V genes explain under half, and the rest has no known cause. Clone size and V and J calls were adopted from that table, with D and trimming inferred from the DNA. Here the sample has some 140,000 clones; roughly 80% occur a single time. 5.5% of the sample is in the top ten clones.

Participants in the prospective study were aged about 18 to 89 years, lived in over 20 United States geographic areas, and enrolled through a virtual design. In the prospective study, cohorts were assigned on the basis of participant-reported clinical history obtained from a screening survey and a study questionnaire. Each participant in the prospective study had whole blood, serum and a nasopharyngeal or oropharyngeal swab collected by mobile phlebotomists. Over a roughly two-month period, participants in the prospective study had the option of providing additional blood draws and questionnaires. Prospective study blood samples were shipped either frozen or at room temperature before DNA extraction. This entry comes from a study of blood T cell repertoires in COVID-19 (dated by TCRdb to 2018 to 2020). For context, the study as a whole: The collaborator samples originated in the United States, Italy and Spain and spanned the acute and convalescent phases of COVID-19. The material from the prospective study consisted of cDNA or gDNA derived from T cells, B-cell-depleted T cells, or PBMCs. Deeply sampled blood TCRbeta repertoires from subjects exposed to, actively infected with, or recovered from COVID-19 were included in the dataset. The repertoires were released in a freely available public database meant as a resource for research on the immune response to SARS-CoV-2. Samples came from the ongoing ImmuneRACE study (first 160 participants) plus 1,254 subjects from 6 global collaborators. A de-identified subject ID, COVID-19 status, age in years and sex were almost always included in the sample metadata. Where available, HLA class I and class II types were obtained from metadata supplied by the sample provider rather than from assay-based typing.

The research as a whole found: How much clinical and demographic metadata was included differed by source and by participant, and the metadata was provided uncurated.

A distance of 14 bases separates the germline ends of V and J, which lose 5 bases and 5 bases respectively. The CDR3, from cysteine to phenylalanine, totals 14 residues. The CDR3 DNA has 42 bases and is translated from base 1. CDR1 and CDR2, per the germline V gene, are SGHTA and FQGNSA. The sample was PBMCs or T cells enriched from blood (not recorded which). This receptor was obtained from a man in his forties or fifties with acute COVID-19. The chain is assembled from TRBV7-2 and TRBJ2-3; the D gene is perhaps TRBD2, on 6 matching bases. The sequenced DNA: TGTGCCAGCAGCGTCGCGGGGCTTAGAGATACGCAGTATTTT. This translates into CASSVAGLRDTQYF. Reference TRBV7-2 and TRBJ2-3 genes cover what lies past the CDR3, so the full variable domain is GAGVSQSPSNKVTEKGKDVELRCDPISGHTALYWYRQSLGQGLEFLIYFQGNSAPDKSGLPSDRFSAERTGGSVSTLTIQRTQQEDSAVYLCASSVAGLRDTQYFGPGTRLTVL.